These 30 T cell receptor beta chains were sequenced from one sample in a study of T cell responses to AZD1222 COVID-19 vaccine. Produced via immunoSEQ multiplex PCR; TCRdb's table is partial and in-frame only. The sample has around 140,000 clones, 90% to 95% seen once. The source material was peripheral blood, sampled after recovery from COVID-19. These TCRs come from an adult who had recovered from COVID-19.

This clone showed up just a few times. This rearrangement joins TRBV27 to TRBJ2-3, with D unresolved. Germline V CDR1 and CDR2: MNHEY, SMNVEV (reference sequence). The CDR3 sequence is 14 residues long. Deletions cut 6 bases from V and 5 bases from J, with 15 bases between. Here the CDR3 DNA reads TGTGCCAGCAGCCTTCGGATGACCCAAGATACGCAGTATTTT. The encoded protein is CASSLRMTQDTQYF.

This clone was observed once. The gene calls are TRBV6-4 and TRBJ1-6, with 9 bases that match TRBD1. Germline trimming cut 6 bases from V and 8 bases from J; bases unmatched to any gene: 8. Germline CDR1 and CDR2: MRHNA and SNTAGT. The CDR3 loop spans 15 amino acids. This CDR3 reads CASSRDRVSDSPLHF. The CDR3 DNA follows: TGTGCCAGCAGCCGGGACAGGGTAAGTGATTCACCCCTCCACTTT.

This rearrangement joins TRBV14 to TRBJ2-7; D is tentatively TRBD1 or TRBD2 (7 bases each). The CDR3 sequence is 15 residues long. Germline lookup yields CDR1 SGHDN and CDR2 FVKESK. V shed 3 bases and J shed 2 bases, with 14 bases lying between them. The CDR3 region is CASSHQGGTTYEQYF. The CDR3 nucleotides are TGTGCCAGCAGCCACCAGGGGGGGACAACCTACGAGCAGTACTTC.

The CDR3 DNA reads TGTGCCATCACGCCCGACACCAATCAGCCCCAGCATTTT. It codes for CAITPDTNQPQHF. This sequence joins TRBV10-3 and TRBJ1-5, with D uncertain. Germline loops: CDR1 ENHRY, CDR2 SYGVKD. CDR3 length: 13 residues. Trimming removed 7 bases from V and 3 bases from J, with 10 bases in between.

This chain connects TRBV28 to TRBJ2-7; 9 bases are shared with TRBD1. Germline V gene data show CDR1 as MDHEN and CDR2 as SYDVKM. With 4 bases clipped from V and 5 bases from J, the junction kept 3 bases outside the gene matches. This CDR3 is built from 13 residues. CDR3 protein: CASSSGTGNEQYF. The CDR3 DNA reads TGTGCCAGCAGTTCAGGGACAGGGAACGAGCAGTACTTC.

V usage is TRBV19 and J usage is TRBJ2-7, with D possibly TRBD2 on 5 matching bases. This CDR3 has 16 residues. Germline CDR1 LNHDA, CDR2 SQIVND (reference sequence). Trimming took off 4 bases at V and 2 bases at J, with 18 bases between the two ends. CDR3 sequence: CASSRASGIRAYEQYF. CDR3 in DNA: TGTGCCAGTAGTAGAGCATCGGGGATTCGGGCCTACGAGCAGTACTTC.

The V call is TRBV28, the J call TRBJ1-5; D perhaps matches TRBD1 (5 bases). The CDR3 has 16 residues. Germline V gene lookup returns CDR1 MDHEN and CDR2 SYDVKM. The V end lost 3 bases, the J end lost 0 bases, and 12 bases lay between the germline ends. In nucleotides, the CDR3 is TGTGCCAGCAGTTTGGGTGGTCAGGGTAGCAATCAGCCCCAGCATTTT. Translation gives CASSLGGQGSNQPQHF.

The chain combines TRBV9 with TRBJ2-7; the match to TRBD2 covers 9 bases. V lost 3 bases, J lost 8 bases, and 9 bases stayed unmatched. Germline V gene sequence: CDR1 SGDLS, CDR2 YYNGEE. This CDR3 is 14 amino acids long. CDR3 in DNA: TGTGCCAGCAGCGAGGGGGCGGGAGGGCTCCAGCAGTACTTC. Its translation: CASSEGAGGLQQYF.

The V gene is TRBV5-1, the J gene TRBJ2-5; 8 bases agree with TRBD1. CDR3 length equals 14 residues. Trimming took 4 bases from V and 5 from J; bases not matched to a gene: 7. Germline CDR1 and CDR2: SGHRS and YFSETQ. CDR3 sequence: CASSPGQVEETQYF. Here the CDR3 DNA reads TGCGCCAGCAGCCCGGGACAGGTTGAGGAGACCCAGTACTTC.

V usage is TRBV9 and J usage is TRBJ2-3; D possibly matches TRBD1 or TRBD2 (6 bases each). The ends were cut back, 0 bases at V and 1 base at J, with 15 bases in the middle. This CDR3 has 17 residues. From germline, CDR1 is SGDLS and CDR2 YYNGEE. In DNA form, the CDR3 reads TGTGCCAGCAGCGTAGCTCGGGATGGGGGGCGCACAGATACGCAGTATTTT. Amino acids: CASSVARDGGRTDTQYF.

CDR3: CASRPGPGTGELFF. CDR3 nucleotides: TGTGCCAGCAGACCCGGGCCAGGGACCGGGGAGCTGTTTTTT. This chain joins TRBV3-1 (or the pseudogene TRBV3-2) and TRBJ2-2; the D gene is possibly TRBD1 (5 bases). V lost 6 bases, J lost 5 bases, and 13 bases lay in between. CDR1 is LGHDT, CDR2 YNNKEL, per germline (reference sequence). The CDR3 runs to 14 residues.

The chain recombines TRBV27 with TRBJ1-1, with 7 bases identical to TRBD1. V lost 6 bases and J lost 8; bases outside the gene matches: 9. The CDR3 covers 13 residues. CDR1 is MNHEY and CDR2 is SMNVEV in the germline V gene (reference sequence). The CDR3 here is CASSPNRGAEAFF. CDR3 sequence (DNA): TGTGCCAGCAGCCCTAACAGGGGAGCCGAAGCTTTCTTT.

The chain employs TRBV19 and TRBJ2-7; tentative D call: TRBD2 (5 bases). Between the trimmed V and J ends, which lost 3 bases and 6 bases, there was a span of 12 bases. CDR1 is LNHDA, CDR2 SQIVND, per germline (reference sequence). The CDR3 spans 13 residues. The CDR3 protein is CASSIARESEQYF. The CDR3 DNA is TGTGCCAGTAGTATCGCGAGGGAAAGCGAGCAGTACTTC.

The chain employs TRBV15 and TRBJ1-4; D unclear. CDR1 and CDR2 (germline): LNHNV, YYDKDF (reference sequence). Deletions cut 5 bases from V and 8 bases from J, with 12 bases between. There are 13 residues in the CDR3. This chain's CDR3 is CATSAGISEKLFF. CDR3 DNA: TGTGCCACCAGCGCGGGCATCTCGGAAAAACTGTTTTTT.

The CDR3 nucleotides read TGTGCCAGCCCGACGGGGAAGTCAACCTACGAGCAGTACTTC. Protein product: CASPTGKSTYEQYF. V and J are TRBV27 and TRBJ2-7; tentative D call: TRBD2 (5 bases). V gave up 8 bases and J gave up 2 bases, with 16 bases separating them. The CDR3 is 14 residues long. The V gene's germline CDR1 is MNHEY and CDR2 SMNVEV (reference sequence).

V and J are TRBV6-5 and TRBJ2-3; no definite D call. The germline V gene encodes CDR1 MNHEY and CDR2 SVGAGI. V shed 5 bases and J shed 2 bases, with 5 bases lying between them. The CDR3 totals 12 residues. The CDR3 loop is CASSPFTDTQYF. CDR3 nucleotides: TGTGCCAGCAGTCCTTTCACAGATACGCAGTATTTT.

The J gene is TRBJ2-7, the V gene TRBV2, with D perhaps matching TRBD1 (5 bases). The CDR3 has 12 amino acids. CDR1 SNHLY and CDR2 FYNNEI come from the germline V gene. V lost 8 bases, J lost 5 bases, and 13 bases lay in between. CDR3 DNA: TGTGCCAGCTGGGGCCTTTGGGACGAGCAGTACTTC. It encodes CASWGLWDEQYF.

V is TRBV4-1 and J is TRBJ2-1; TRBD2 matches at 10 bases. J gave up 5 bases and V 5 bases, and 3 bases lay outside the gene matches. The germline V gene encodes CDR1 MGHRA and CDR2 YSYEKL. This CDR3 is 14 amino acids long. This chain's CDR3 is CASSGLAENNEQFF. The CDR3 region has the DNA TGCGCCAGCAGCGGACTAGCGGAGAACAATGAGCAGTTCTTC.

This chain uses TRBV19 with TRBJ2-1; TRBD1 aligns across 9 bases. Trimming took 5 bases from V and 10 from J; bases not matched to a gene: 6. The V gene's germline CDR1 is LNHDA and CDR2 SQIVND (reference sequence). This CDR3 contains 13 residues. The CDR3 coding sequence is TGTGCCAGTAGTCTACAGGGGGCATACGAGCAGTTCTTC. Its protein product is CASSLQGAYEQFF.

V is TRBV4-2 and J is TRBJ2-3; 8 nucleotides align to TRBD2. The trim removed 0 bases at V and 1 base at J, leaving 3 bases unmatched. Germline V CDR1 and CDR2: LGHNA, YNFKEQ. This CDR3 has 16 residues. The CDR3 DNA is TGTGCCAGCAGCCAAGATACGGGACTAGGCACAGATACGCAGTATTTT. Residues: CASSQDTGLGTDTQYF.

The chain carries TRBV28 and TRBJ1-1; the match to TRBD1 covers 7 bases. The junction had 14 bases not matched to a gene; V was cut back by 5 bases and J by 5 bases. The CDR3 sequence is 16 residues long. Germline V gene sequence: CDR1 MDHEN, CDR2 SYDVKM. The CDR3 is CASSPAPQGKLTEAFF. In nucleotides, the CDR3 is TGTGCCAGCAGTCCCGCCCCACAGGGGAAACTGACTGAAGCTTTCTTT.

The chain has TRBV4-1 and TRBJ2-7; a possible D gene is TRBD2 (7 bases). The CDR3 covers 15 residues. Trimming stripped 1 base from V and 5 bases from J, with 15 bases between. In germline, CDR1 is MGHRA, CDR2 YSYEKL. This chain's CDR3 is CASSQVGTGGHEQYF. CDR3 nucleotide sequence: TGCGCCAGCAGCCAAGTCGGAACGGGGGGCCACGAGCAGTACTTC.

The rearrangement uses TRBV14 and TRBJ2-7, with D unclear. Per germline, CDR1 SGHDN and CDR2 FVKESK. V lost 0 bases and J lost 3, with 6 bases in between. This CDR3 has 13 amino acids. The CDR3 here is CASSQEGLYEQYF. In nucleotides, the CDR3 is TGTGCCAGCAGCCAAGAAGGTCTCTACGAGCAGTACTTC.

This clone is a singleton in its sample. V gene TRBV7-9 combines with J gene TRBJ1-1, with D uncertain. CDR1 and CDR2 (germline): SEHNR, FQNEAQ (reference sequence). Trimming removed 6 bases at V and 0 bases at J, with 11 bases between. CDR3 size: 14 residues. CDR3 region: CASSWVPMNTEAFF. In nucleotides, the CDR3 is TGTGCCAGCAGTTGGGTTCCCATGAACACTGAAGCTTTCTTT. Complete variable domain (other parts from reference TRBV7-9 and TRBJ1-1): DTGVSQNPRHKITKRGQNVTFRCDPISEHNRLYWYRQTLGQGPEFLTYFQNEAQLEKSRLLSDRFSAERPKGSFSTLEIQRTEQGDSAMYLCASSWVPMNTEAFFGQGTRLTVV.

This chain uses TRBV5-1 with TRBJ2-7, with a tentative D call TRBD2 (7 bases). The CDR3 consists of 15 residues. Between the trimmed V and J ends, which lost 0 bases and 3 bases, there was a span of 13 bases. Germline CDR1 and CDR2: SGHRS and YFSETQ. In nucleotides, the CDR3 is TGCGCCAGCAGCTTGGATGGGGGAGGGGGCTACGAGCAGTACTTC. Its translation: CASSLDGGGGYEQYF.

The V call is TRBV5-1, the J call TRBJ2-7; 7 bases line up with TRBD2. The CDR3 covers 15 residues. V lost 1 base, J lost 1 base, and 5 bases stayed unmatched. The germline V gene has CDR1 SGHRS and CDR2 YFSETQ. The CDR3 is CASSLLGGSSYEQYF. CDR3 in DNA: TGCGCCAGCAGCTTGTTAGGCGGGAGTTCCTACGAGCAGTACTTC.

The rearrangement uses TRBV19 and TRBJ2-2; D unclear. The ends were cut back, 3 bases at V and 6 bases at J, with 8 bases in the middle. This CDR3 has 13 residues. From germline, CDR1 is LNHDA and CDR2 SQIVND (reference sequence). The CDR3 spells CASSMATPGELFF. The CDR3 region has the DNA TGTGCCAGTAGTATGGCCACCCCCGGGGAGCTGTTTTTT.

The V and J genes are TRBV2 and TRBJ2-1; TRBD2 aligns across 9 bases. The CDR3 runs to 14 residues. In germline, CDR1 is SNHLY, CDR2 FYNNEI. Trimming took 11 bases from V and 6 from J; bases not matched to a gene: 11. CDR3 nucleotides: TGTGCCTCCAGAGGGACTAGCCCCGTCAATGAGCAGTTCTTC. Amino acid sequence: CASRGTSPVNEQFF. The full variable domain, rest sourced from reference TRBV2 and TRBJ2-1, is EPEVTQTPSHQVTQMGQEVILRCVPISNHLYFYWYRQILGQKVEFLVSFYNNEISEKSEIFDDQFSVERPDGSNFTLKIRSTKLEDSAMYFCASRGTSPVNEQFFGPGTRLTVL.

The chain is built from TRBV12-3 or TRBV12-4 and TRBJ2-1; possible D gene TRBD2, 6 bases. V lost 6 bases and J lost 7, with 10 bases in between. This CDR3 comprises 12 residues. CDR3 region: CASRVRGNEQFF. DNA of the CDR3: TGTGCCAGCAGGGTCCGGGGGAATGAGCAGTTCTTC.

On this clone: At the DNA level, this CDR3 is encoded by other sequences in the same sample as well. The chain couples TRBV28 to TRBJ2-1; no clear D. Trimming shortened V by 3 bases and J by 0 bases, and 3 bases separated the two germline ends. Germline V gene lookup returns CDR1 MDHEN and CDR2 SYDVKM. This CDR3 has 13 residues. The CDR3 protein is CASSLISYNEQFF. For the CDR3, the DNA is TGTGCCAGCAGTTTGATCTCCTACAATGAGCAGTTCTTC.